This T cell receptor beta chain emerged from a study of graft-versus-host responses after intestinal transplantation. TCRdb's table, derived via immunoSEQ multiplex PCR, lists solely in-frame clones and lacks some. The repertoire holds over 85,000 clones, with about nine tenths as singletons. With respect to this clone: Its antigen remains unknown.

V was pared by 8 bases and J by 1 base, with 8 bases between. CDR3 length: 12 residues. Germline V gene sequence: CDR1 KGHSH, CDR2 LQKENI. The rearrangement links TRBV18 to TRBJ1-1, with D tentatively TRBD1 (5 bases). The source is a human donor who was the organ donor for an intestinal transplant. The sequenced sample was unstimulated CD4+ T cells sorted from spleen or lymph node cells, obtained before transplant. The CDR3 nucleotides read TGTGCCAGCCATCAGGGGAACACTGAAGCTTTCTTT. This sequence encodes CASHQGNTEAFF. The entire variable domain, with the rest obtained from reference TRBV18 and TRBJ1-1, is as follows: NAGVMQNPRHLVRRRGQEARLRCSPMKGHSHVYWYRQLPEEGLKFMVYLQKENIIDESGMPKERFSAEFPKEGPSILRIQQVVRGDSAAYFCASHQGNTEAFFGQGTRLTVV.